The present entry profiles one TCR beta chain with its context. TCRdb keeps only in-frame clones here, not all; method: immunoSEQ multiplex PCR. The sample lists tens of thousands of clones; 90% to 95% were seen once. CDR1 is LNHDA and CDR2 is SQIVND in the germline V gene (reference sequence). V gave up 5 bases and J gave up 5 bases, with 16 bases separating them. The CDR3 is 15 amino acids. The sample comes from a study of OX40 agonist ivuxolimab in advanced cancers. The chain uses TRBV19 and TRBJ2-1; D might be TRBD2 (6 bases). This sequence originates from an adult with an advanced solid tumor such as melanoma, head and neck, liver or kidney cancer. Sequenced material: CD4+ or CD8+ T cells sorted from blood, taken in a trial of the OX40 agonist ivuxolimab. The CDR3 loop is CASSSGGAAHNEQFF. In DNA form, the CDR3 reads TGTGCCAGTAGTTCCGGGGGAGCGGCTCACAATGAGCAGTTCTTC.